This T cell receptor (beta chain) emerged from a study of T cells expressing NK-cell markers. Details on this clonotype: Antigen unknown.

This CDR3 region has 15 residues. Germline V CDR1 and CDR2: SGHRS, YFSETQ. 5'RACE template switching with UMIs produced the TCR beta cDNA. With the 5' RACE reads reprocessed, TCRdb shows one record per CDR3 protein and no DNA. This sample's table reports some 440,000 distinct CDR3 sequences. Whole-study results and caveats: A range of about 1.0-8% of CD8+ T cells consisted of dominant NKG2C+ clonotypes in 5 to 7 donors.

The specimen sequenced was blood T cells: a sorted CD56 or NKG2C T cell subset, CD4+ or CD8+ T cells, or bulk PBMC T cells (not recorded which). This sequence originates from a woman aged 45-65 years in good health. The V and J genes are TRBV5-1 and TRBJ2-5; TCRdb picks TRBD1, but there is no DNA to check that call. The CDR3 is CASSLSGGEIETQYF.